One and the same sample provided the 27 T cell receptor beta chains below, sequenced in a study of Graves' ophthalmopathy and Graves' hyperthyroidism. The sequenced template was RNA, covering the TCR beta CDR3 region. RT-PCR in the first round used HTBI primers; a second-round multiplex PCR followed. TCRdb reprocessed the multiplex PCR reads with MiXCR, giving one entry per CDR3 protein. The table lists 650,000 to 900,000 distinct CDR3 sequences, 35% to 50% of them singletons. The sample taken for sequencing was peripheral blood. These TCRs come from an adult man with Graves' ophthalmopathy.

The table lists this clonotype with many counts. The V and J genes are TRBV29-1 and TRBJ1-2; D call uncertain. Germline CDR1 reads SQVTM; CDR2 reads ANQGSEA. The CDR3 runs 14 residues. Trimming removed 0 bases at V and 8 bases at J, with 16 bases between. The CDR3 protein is CSVEDLEGDVGYTF. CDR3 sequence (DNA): TGCAGCGTTGAAGATCTGGAAGGAGATGTCGGCTACACCTTC.

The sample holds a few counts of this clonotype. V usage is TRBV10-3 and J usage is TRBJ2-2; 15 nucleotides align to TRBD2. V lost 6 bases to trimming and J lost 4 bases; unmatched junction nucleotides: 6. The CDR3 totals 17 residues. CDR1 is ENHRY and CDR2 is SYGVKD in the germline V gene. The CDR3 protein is CAISRTSGRAVTGELFF. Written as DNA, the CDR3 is TGTGCCATCAGCCGGACTAGCGGGAGGGCCGTCACCGGGGAGCTGTTTTTT.

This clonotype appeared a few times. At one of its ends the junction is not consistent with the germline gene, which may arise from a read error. CDR3 residues: CASSSTGAVAGELFF. The CDR3 DNA reads as TGCGCCAGCAGCTCTACAGGGGCAGTGGCCGGGGAGCTGTTTTTT. The J gene is TRBJ2-2, the V gene TRBV7-9; TRBD1 matches 7 bases. Germline V CDR1 and CDR2: SEHNR, FQNEAQ (reference sequence). The length of the CDR3 is 15 residues.

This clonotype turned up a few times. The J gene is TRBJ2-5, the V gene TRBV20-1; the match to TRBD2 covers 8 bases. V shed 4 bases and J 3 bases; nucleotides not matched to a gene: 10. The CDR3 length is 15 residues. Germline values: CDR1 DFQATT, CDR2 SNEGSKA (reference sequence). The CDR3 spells CSATKGELAEETQYF. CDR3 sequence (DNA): TGCAGTGCTACAAAAGGGGAACTAGCGGAAGAGACCCAGTACTTC.

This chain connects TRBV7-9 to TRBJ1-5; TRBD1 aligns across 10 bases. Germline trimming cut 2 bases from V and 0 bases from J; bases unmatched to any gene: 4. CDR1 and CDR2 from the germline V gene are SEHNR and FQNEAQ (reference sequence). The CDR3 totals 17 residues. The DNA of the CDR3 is TGTGCCAGCAGCTTATTCCGACAGGGGGCTAGCAATCAGCCCCAGCATTTT. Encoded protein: CASSLFRQGASNQPQHF.

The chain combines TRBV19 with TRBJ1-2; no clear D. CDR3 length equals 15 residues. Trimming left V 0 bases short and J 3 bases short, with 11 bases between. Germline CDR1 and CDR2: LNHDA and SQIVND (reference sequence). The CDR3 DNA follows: TGTGCCAGTAGTATAGATCGTAAGGGAGACTATGGCTACACCTTC. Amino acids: CASSIDRKGDYGYTF.

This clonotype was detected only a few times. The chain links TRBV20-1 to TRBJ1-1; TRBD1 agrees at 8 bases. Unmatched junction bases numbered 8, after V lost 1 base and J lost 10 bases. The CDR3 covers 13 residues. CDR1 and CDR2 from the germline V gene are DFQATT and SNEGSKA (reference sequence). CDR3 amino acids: CSARASGQGAAFF. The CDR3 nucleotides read TGCAGTGCTAGAGCCTCAGGACAGGGTGCAGCTTTCTTT.

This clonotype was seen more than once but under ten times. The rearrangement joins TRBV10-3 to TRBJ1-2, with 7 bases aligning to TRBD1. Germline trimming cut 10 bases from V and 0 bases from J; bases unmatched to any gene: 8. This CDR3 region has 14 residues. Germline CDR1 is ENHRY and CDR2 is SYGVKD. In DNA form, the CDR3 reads TGTGCCACCCTGCCCACAGGGGCTAACTATGGCTACACCTTC. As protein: CATLPTGANYGYTF.

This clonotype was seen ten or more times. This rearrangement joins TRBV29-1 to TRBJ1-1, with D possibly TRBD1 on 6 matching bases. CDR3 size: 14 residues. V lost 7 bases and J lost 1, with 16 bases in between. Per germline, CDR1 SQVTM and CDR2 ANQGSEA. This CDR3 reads CSALDSRTNTEAFF. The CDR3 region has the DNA TGCAGCGCCCTGGACAGTCGGACGAACACTGAAGCTTTCTTT.

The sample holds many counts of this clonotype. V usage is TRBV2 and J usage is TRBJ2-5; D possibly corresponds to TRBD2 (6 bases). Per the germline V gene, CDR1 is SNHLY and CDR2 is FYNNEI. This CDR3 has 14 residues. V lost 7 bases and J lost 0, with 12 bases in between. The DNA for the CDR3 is TGTGCCAGCATAGAGGGGACTTACCAAGAGACCCAGTACTTC. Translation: CASIEGTYQETQYF.

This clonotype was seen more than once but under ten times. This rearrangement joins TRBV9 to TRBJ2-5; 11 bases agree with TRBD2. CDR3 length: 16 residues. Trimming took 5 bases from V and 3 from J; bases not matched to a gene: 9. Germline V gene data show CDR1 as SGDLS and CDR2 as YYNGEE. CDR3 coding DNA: TGTGCCAGCAGTTACGGTACTAGCGGGAGTGAAGAGACCCAGTACTTC. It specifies CASSYGTSGSEETQYF.

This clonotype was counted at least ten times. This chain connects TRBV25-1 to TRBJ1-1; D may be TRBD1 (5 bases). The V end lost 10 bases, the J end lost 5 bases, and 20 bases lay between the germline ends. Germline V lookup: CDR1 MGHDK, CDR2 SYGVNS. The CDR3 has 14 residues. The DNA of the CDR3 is TGTGCCACCACCCCGGAGGGGCGGGGGACTGAAGCTTTCTTT. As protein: CATTPEGRGTEAFF.

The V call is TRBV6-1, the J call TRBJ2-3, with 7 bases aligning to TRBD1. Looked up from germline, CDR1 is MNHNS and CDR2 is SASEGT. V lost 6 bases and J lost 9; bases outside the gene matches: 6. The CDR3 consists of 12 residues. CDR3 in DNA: TGTGCCAGCAGAGGAACAGGGGACACGCAGTATTTT. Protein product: CASRGTGDTQYF.

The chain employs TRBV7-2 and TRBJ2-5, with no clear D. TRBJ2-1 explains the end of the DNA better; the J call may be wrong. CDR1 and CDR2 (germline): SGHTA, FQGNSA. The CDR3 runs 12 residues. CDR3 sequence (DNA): TGTGCCAGCAGCTCCCAATACAATGAGCAGTTCTTC. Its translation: CASSSQYNEQFF.

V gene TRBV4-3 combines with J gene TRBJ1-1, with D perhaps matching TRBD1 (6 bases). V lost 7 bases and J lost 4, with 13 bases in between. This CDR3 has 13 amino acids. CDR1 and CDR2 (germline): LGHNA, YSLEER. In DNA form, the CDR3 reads TGCGCCAGCATGCCCGTCAGGGGCACTGAAGCTTTCTTT. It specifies CASMPVRGTEAFF.

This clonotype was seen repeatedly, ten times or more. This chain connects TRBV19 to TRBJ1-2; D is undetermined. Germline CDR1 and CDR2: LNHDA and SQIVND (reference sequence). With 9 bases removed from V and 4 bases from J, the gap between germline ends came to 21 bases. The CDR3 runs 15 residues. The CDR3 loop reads CASQEDGGRVYGYTF. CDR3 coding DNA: TGTGCCAGCCAAGAGGACGGTGGTCGAGTCTATGGCTACACCTTC. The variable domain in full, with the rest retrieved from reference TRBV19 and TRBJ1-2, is DGGITQSPKYLFRKEGQNVTLSCEQNLNHDAMYWYRQDPGQGLRLIYYSQIVNDFQKGDIAEGYSVSREKKESFPLTVTSAQKNPTAFYLCASQEDGGRVYGYTFGSGTRLTVV.

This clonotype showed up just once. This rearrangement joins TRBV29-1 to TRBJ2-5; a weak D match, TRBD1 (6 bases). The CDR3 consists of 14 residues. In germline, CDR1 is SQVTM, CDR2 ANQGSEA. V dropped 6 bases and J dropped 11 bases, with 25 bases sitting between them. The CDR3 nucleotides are TGCAGCGTAGACTACCCAACAGGGAAGGAGGCTCAGTACTTC. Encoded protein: CSVDYPTGKEAQYF.

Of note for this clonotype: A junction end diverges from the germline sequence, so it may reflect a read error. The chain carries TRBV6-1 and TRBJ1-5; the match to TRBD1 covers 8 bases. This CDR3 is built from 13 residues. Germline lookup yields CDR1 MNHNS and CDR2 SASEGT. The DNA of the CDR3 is TGTACCAGCAGTATAACAGGGGGTCAGCCCCAGCATTTT. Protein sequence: CTSSITGGQPQHF.

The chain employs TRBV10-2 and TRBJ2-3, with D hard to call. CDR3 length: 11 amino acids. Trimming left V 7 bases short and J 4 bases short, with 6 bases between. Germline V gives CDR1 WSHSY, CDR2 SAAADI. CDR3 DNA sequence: TGCGCCAGCACCTCGGCAGATACGCAGTATTTT. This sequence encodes CASTSADTQYF.

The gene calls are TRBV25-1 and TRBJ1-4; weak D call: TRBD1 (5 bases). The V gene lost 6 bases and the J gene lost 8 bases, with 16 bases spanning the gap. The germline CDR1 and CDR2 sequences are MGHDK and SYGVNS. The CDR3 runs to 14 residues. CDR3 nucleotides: TGTGCCAGCAGAGGTGGGCAGGGTAGCGAAAAACTGTTTTTT. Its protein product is CASRGGQGSEKLFF.

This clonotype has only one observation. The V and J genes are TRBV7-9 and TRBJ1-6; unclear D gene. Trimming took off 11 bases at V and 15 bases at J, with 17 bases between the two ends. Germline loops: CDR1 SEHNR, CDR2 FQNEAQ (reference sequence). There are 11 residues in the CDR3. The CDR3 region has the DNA TGTGCCTGGAGTGTCACCAGAGTCCTCCACTTT. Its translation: CAWSVTRVLHF.

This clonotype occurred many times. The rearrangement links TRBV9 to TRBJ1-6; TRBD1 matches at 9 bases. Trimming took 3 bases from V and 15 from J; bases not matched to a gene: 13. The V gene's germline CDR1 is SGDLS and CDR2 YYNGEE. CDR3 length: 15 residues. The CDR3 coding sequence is TGTGCCAGCAGCGAGGACAGGGGAACATCCTCAGACCTCCACTTT. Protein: CASSEDRGTSSDLHF.

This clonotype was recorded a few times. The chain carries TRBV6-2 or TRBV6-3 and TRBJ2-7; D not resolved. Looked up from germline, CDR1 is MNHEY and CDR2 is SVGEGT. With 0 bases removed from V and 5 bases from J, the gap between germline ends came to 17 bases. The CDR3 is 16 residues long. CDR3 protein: CASSYSNQARYDEQYF. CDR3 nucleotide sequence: TGTGCCAGCAGTTACTCGAACCAGGCGCGGTATGACGAGCAGTACTTC.

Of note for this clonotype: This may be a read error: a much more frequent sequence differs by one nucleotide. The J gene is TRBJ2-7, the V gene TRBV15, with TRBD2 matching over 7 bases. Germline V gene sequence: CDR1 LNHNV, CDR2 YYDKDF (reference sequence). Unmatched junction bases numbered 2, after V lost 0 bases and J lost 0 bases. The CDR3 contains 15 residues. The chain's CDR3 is CATSRDRGVSYEQYF. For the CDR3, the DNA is TGTGCCACCAGCAGAGATCGGGGGGTCTCCTACGAGCAGTACTTC.

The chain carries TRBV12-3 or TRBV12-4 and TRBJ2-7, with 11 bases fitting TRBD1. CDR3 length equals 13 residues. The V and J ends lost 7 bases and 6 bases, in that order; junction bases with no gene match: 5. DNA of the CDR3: TGTGCCAGCACCCCGGACAGGGGGCTCGAGCAGTACTTC. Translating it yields CASTPDRGLEQYF.

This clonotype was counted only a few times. The CDR3 sequence is CAPLYRELFF. The CDR3 DNA follows: TGTGCCCCCTTGTATCGGGAGCTGTTTTTT. The chain combines TRBV24-1 with TRBJ2-2; D remains unclear. Per germline, CDR1 KGHDR and CDR2 SFDVKD. The CDR3 has 10 amino acids. Trimming stripped 12 bases from V and 9 bases from J, with 10 bases between.

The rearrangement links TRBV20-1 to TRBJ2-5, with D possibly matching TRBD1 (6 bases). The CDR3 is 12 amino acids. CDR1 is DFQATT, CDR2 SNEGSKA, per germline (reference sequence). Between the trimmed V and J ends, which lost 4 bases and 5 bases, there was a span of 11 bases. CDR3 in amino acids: CSANRARETQYF. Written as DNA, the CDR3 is TGCAGTGCTAACAGGGCCCGCGAGACCCAGTACTTC.